This T cell receptor beta chain was recovered during a study of identical twins. Germline lookup yields CDR1 SGHVS and CDR2 FQNEAQ. The CDR3 covers 17 residues. V lost 5 bases, J lost 3 bases, and 9 bases stayed unmatched. This clonotype came up many times. A universal primer site was added by template switching, and unique molecular identifiers were carried by the cDNA. TCRdb re-analysed the 5' RACE reads in MiXCR, keeping a single row per CDR3 protein. This sample yields a few hundred thousand distinct CDR3 sequences, of which approximately 8.6% are seen a single time; 3% to 3.5% belongs to the top ten. The sample was also linked to a second study, of yellow fever vaccine responses in identical twins. In that study: Vaccine T cell responses of twins reportedly seemed partly convergent and partly personalized.

The chain has TRBV7-8 and TRBJ2-1; 11 nucleotides agree with TRBD2. The sequencing sample was made of CD8+ T cells sorted from blood. This clonotype was sampled from a young woman in good health. CDR3: CASSPASGGPLYNEQFF. Written as DNA, the CDR3 is TGTGCCAGCAGCCCAGCTAGCGGGGGGCCCCTCTACAATGAGCAGTTCTTC.